This TCR beta chain was recovered during a study of T cell responses to AZD1222 COVID-19 vaccine. In germline, CDR1 is GTSNPN, CDR2 SVGIG (reference sequence). The CDR3 runs 14 residues. V shed 0 bases and J shed 6 bases, with 14 bases lying between them. Assay used: immunoSEQ multiplex PCR; TCRdb lists only in-frame clones, some missing. This sample has some 190,000 clones, with about 94% found just once. Points from the study as a whole: When two AZD1222 doses had been given, Spike-specific TCR breadth and depth rose.

About this clone: Its antigen is undetermined.

This receptor was obtained from an adult who received the MenACWY meningococcal vaccine as a control. This material consisted of peripheral blood, taken 28 days after the second dose of the MenACWY control vaccine. The genes are TRBV30 and TRBJ1-1; D is ambiguous. The CDR3 sequence is CAWSVDAGDPEAFF. The CDR3 nucleotides read TGTGCCTGGAGTGTAGACGCCGGAGATCCTGAAGCTTTCTTT.